This paragraph covers one T cell receptor beta chain sequence. The junction and the germline gene differ at one end; a read error may be behind it. A second roughly 6 to 11 cycle PCR used barcoded and J-beta primers. Each CDR3 protein is one row after TCRdb ran MiXCR on the 5' RACE reads. The top ten hold less than 2.5% of the sample, which has about 2 million distinct CDR3 sequences, around 48% seen once. This record comes from a study of blood T cells in healthy people across ages. Germline CDR1 and CDR2: DFQATT and SNEGSKA (reference sequence). This CDR3 spans 16 amino acids. The receptor was isolated from a woman in her thirties or forties in good health. The sample was blood. The chain carries TRBV20-1 and TRBJ1-2, with D tentatively TRBD1 (5 bases). CDR3 in amino acids: CSARGPVRDPNYGYTF. The CDR3 bases are TGCAGTGCCAGAGGGCCGGTGAGGGACCCTAACTATGGCTACACCTTC.